The 3 T cell receptor beta chains below all came from one sample that was sequenced in a study of blood T cell repertoires in COVID-19. Generated by immunoSEQ multiplex PCR, the TCRdb table keeps only in-frame clones and is missing some. The sample consists of a few hundred thousand clones, about 90% of them appearing once. Sequences were obtained from peripheral blood. The receptor source for this set is a man between 40 and 49 years old with acute or convalescent COVID-19.

This chain connects TRBV7-8 to TRBJ2-3; no clear D. V was cut by 0 bases and J by 4 bases, with 8 bases left in between. Germline loops: CDR1 SGHVS, CDR2 FQNEAQ. The CDR3 contains 14 residues. The CDR3 is CASSLAHRADTQYF. CDR3 in DNA: TGTGCCAGCAGCTTAGCGCATCGAGCAGATACGCAGTATTTT. Looking up the rest from reference TRBV7-8 and TRBJ2-3 gives the full variable domain: GAGVSQSPRYKVAKRGQDVALRCDPISGHVSLFWYQQALGQGPEFLTYFQNEAQLDKSGLPSDRFFAERPEGSVSTLKIQRTQQEDSAVYLCASSLAHRADTQYFGPGTRLTVL.

The chain combines TRBV2 with TRBJ2-5; D is possibly TRBD1 (5 bases). V lost 4 bases to trimming and J lost 1 base, with 10 bases between them. Germline V gives CDR1 SNHLY, CDR2 FYNNEI. This CDR3 contains 14 residues. The CDR3 DNA sequence: TGTGCCAGCAGTGTAACAAGGGGCCAAGAGACCCAGTACTTC. The encoded protein is CASSVTRGQETQYF.

The chain recombines TRBV12-2 with TRBJ2-5; the DNA was not used to check the table's D call, TRBD2. TRBV12-2 is described as a pseudogene. The CDR3 consists of 13 residues. CDR3 in amino acids: CASRLGVRETQYF. CDR3 sequence (DNA): TGTGCAAGTCGCTTAGGCGTGCGAGAGACCCAGTACTTC.